This T cell receptor (beta chain) stems from a study of CD8 T cells in ankylosing spondylitis. Per the germline V gene, CDR1 is SGHDT and CDR2 is YYEEEE. This CDR3 spans 12 amino acids. The ends were cut back, 2 bases at V and 3 bases at J, with 5 bases in the middle. Study-wide results and limits: Apparently characteristic of ankylosing spondylitis blood was a TCR beta motif (about 8 highly homologous variants). A CD8+ phenotype characterized the disease-linked clones, which were relatively rare in peripheral blood. Researchers reportedly found disease-linked clones significantly enriched in matched ankylosing spondylitis synovial fluid.

For TCR beta, libraries came from quantitative 5'-RACE with molecular barcodes. TCRdb ran MiXCR on the 5' RACE reads and lists one entry per CDR3 protein. The table records around 490,000 distinct CDR3 sequences, about 5.2% of them present only once. At least ten counts were recorded for this clonotype. Its antigen is undetermined. The TCR was taken from a male donor with ankylosing spondylitis. The V and J genes are TRBV5-6 and TRBJ1-1; TRBD1 is a possible D gene (5 bases). Source material: blood, either unsorted or a sorted T cell fraction (not recorded which). CDR3 nucleotides: TGTGCCAGCAGCTTCAGGGACACTGAAGCTTTCTTT. Protein product: CASSFRDTEAFF.